Reported below is one T cell receptor beta chain. This clone has just a few counts. Its specific antigen is unknown. One base away there is no much larger clone; base qualities are not given. According to the study, the label for this sample's time point signals: after dendritic cell vaccination, including at tumor progression/relapse. Selection of patients required sufficient residual fresh-frozen tumor tissue and over two years of available survival data. None of the glioblastoma patients carried an isocitrate dehydrogenase mutation, although molecular status otherwise varied. PBMC collection took place before vaccination, two weeks after the third vaccination, and at tumor progression if progression occurred. The Qiagen DNeasy Blood extraction Kit was used to extract genomic DNA. The source of the sample is a study of glioma-infiltrating T cells after dendritic cell vaccination (dated by TCRdb to the mid-2010s). Broadly, across the study: The cohort included 15 or so glioblastoma patients drawn from Phase I and II dendritic cell vaccination trials, of whom 9 were newly diagnosed and 6 had recurrent disease. Survival after dendritic cell vaccination was correlated with TCR sequencing metrics, including TIL content and tumor-blood repertoire overlap. Deep sequencing of TCR beta CDR3 regions was used to quantify tumor-infiltrating lymphocyte content and compare tumor and blood repertoires in dendritic cell-vaccinated glioblastoma patients. The vaccine was prepared from monocyte-derived dendritic cells that were cultured for approximately seven days with IL-4 and GM-CSF and then pulsed overnight with autologous tumor lysate. Patients received three intradermal dendritic cell vaccine injections at biweekly intervals in the arm below the axilla. Autologous tumor lysate-pulsed dendritic cell vaccination was administered to the patients between 2003 and 2012.

The paper's findings and limits, for the study overall: TCR clonality showed no direct relationship with survival, which suggests that a diverse polyclonal response may matter. After dendritic cell vaccination, a higher estimated pretreatment TIL content predicted longer time to progression and overall survival. The cohort was small and heterogeneous, few patients had complete blood and tumor sets, and even fewer had initial-recurrent tumor pairs. The three-group TCR overlap response model was characterized as speculative, and prospective validation of the model was stated to be required.

Using the immunoSEQ assay, TCRB CDR3 regions were amplified from roughly 2 micrograms of genomic DNA, or from all available DNA when less than that was on hand. Multiplex PCR used 60 forward primers for TCR V beta segments and 13 reverse primers for J beta segments. To estimate the number of reads per starting template, synthetic control templates were added to each sample at limiting dilution. Sequencing produced 87 bp reads on the Illumina HiSeq System. As for the authors' bioinformatics: To remove PCR and sequencing errors, closely related sequences were merged with a nearest neighbor algorithm. TCR overlap was measured as the percentage of unique tumor TCR beta sequences that were also present in the peripheral blood of the same patient. TCRdb mirrors the immuneACCESS table, restricted to in-frame sequences. Some clones are absent from its copies; in checked studies, under half trace to an unresolved V gene, and the reason for the others is unknown. V and J calls and clone size are given by that table; D and trimming were obtained from the DNA. In this sample the table shows fewer than 95,000 clones, 85% of which occur a single time. The ten largest clones add up to 7.5% to 8.5% of the sample.

The receptor was derived from a human donor with glioblastoma. Sample: blood, taken after dendritic cell vaccination.

The DNA is as follows: TGTGCCAGCAGTGAAGGGAGCCGGTATGGCTACACCTTC. Its product reads: CASSEGSRYGYTF. The chain is made from TRBV25-1 and TRBJ1-2, with the identity of the D gene unclear. For CDR1 and CDR2, the germline V gene lists MGHDK and SYGVNS. V lost 2 bases and J lost 5 bases; the stretch between them is 9 bases long. CDR3 length: 13 amino acids, cysteine to phenylalanine. Only the CDR3 DNA is retained, 39 bases long and in frame from the first base.